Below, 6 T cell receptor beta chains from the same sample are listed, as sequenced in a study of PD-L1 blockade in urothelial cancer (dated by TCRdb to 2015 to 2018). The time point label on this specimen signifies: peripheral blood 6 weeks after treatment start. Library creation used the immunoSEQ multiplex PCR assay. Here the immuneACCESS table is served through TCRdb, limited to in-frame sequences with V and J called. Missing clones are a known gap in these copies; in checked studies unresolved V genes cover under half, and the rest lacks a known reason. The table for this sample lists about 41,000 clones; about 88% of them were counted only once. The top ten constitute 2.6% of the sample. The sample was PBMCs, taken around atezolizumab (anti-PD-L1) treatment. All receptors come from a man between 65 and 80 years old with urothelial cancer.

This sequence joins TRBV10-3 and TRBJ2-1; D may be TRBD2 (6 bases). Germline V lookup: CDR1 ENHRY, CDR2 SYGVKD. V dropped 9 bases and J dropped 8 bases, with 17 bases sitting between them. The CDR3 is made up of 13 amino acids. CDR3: CAMGDWGIDEQFF. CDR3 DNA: TGTGCCATGGGGGACTGGGGTATCGATGAGCAGTTCTTC.

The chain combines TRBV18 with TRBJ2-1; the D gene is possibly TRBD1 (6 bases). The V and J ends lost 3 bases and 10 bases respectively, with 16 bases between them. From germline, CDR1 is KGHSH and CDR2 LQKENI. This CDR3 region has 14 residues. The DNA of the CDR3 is TGTGCCAGCTCACCCCAGGGGCCACGGCCGGAGCAGTTCTTC. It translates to CASSPQGPRPEQFF.

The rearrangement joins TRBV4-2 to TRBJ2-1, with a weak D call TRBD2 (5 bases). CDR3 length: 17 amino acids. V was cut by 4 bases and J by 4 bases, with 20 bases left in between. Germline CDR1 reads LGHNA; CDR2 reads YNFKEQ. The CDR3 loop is CASSRPGVSENYNEQFF. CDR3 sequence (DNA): TGTGCCAGCAGCCGCCCCGGGGTGAGCGAGAATTACAATGAGCAGTTCTTC.

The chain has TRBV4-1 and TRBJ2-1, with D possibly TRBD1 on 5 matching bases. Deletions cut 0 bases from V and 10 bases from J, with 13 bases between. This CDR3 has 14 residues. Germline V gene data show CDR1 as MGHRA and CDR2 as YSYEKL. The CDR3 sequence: CASSQEIRRGEQFF. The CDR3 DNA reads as TGCGCCAGCAGCCAAGAAATTCGAAGGGGAGAGCAGTTCTTC.

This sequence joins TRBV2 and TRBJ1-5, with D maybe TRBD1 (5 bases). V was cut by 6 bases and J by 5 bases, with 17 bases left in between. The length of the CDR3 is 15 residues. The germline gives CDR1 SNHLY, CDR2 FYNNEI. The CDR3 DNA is TGTGCCAGCAGCTTCATGGGGGGGAGTCATCAGCCCCAGCATTTT. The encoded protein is CASSFMGGSHQPQHF.

The CDR3 coding sequence is TGTGCCAGCAGGCCGGGGGGCTCGGTTCAGCCCCAGCATTTT. This sequence encodes CASRPGGSVQPQHF. The rearrangement joins TRBV28 to TRBJ1-5; a weak D match, TRBD1 (6 bases). The CDR3 is made up of 14 amino acids. Germline V gene data show CDR1 as MDHEN and CDR2 as SYDVKM. V was cut by 6 bases and J by 6 bases, with 15 bases left in between.